This note documents a single T cell receptor (beta chain) sequence. Across fewer than 25 US areas, participants ranged in age from 18 to 89 years. How the authors handled the data: Amplifying reference gene primers gave estimates of nucleated cell counts. Method: immunoSEQ multiplex PCR; TCRdb's copy keeps in-frame clones and lacks some. V, J and clone size were drawn from that table, and D and trimming were deduced from the DNA. Among almost 250,000 clones, approximately 85% were seen once, and the ten largest hold approximately 8.6%. The data were obtained in a study of blood T cell repertoires in COVID-19. About the research overall: T cells, B-cell-depleted T cells, or PBMCs supplied cDNA or gDNA.

From germline, CDR1 is SGDLS and CDR2 YYNGEE. The junction had 5 bases not matched to a gene; V was cut back by 2 bases and J by 8 bases. This CDR3 spans 15 amino acids. Sequenced: PBMCs or T cells enriched from blood (not recorded which). This receptor was taken from a woman aged 45-65 years with acute COVID-19. J is TRBJ2-1 and V is TRBV9, with 12 bases lining up with TRBD2. CDR3 sequence: CASSVASGGAHEQFF. CDR3 coding DNA: TGTGCCAGCAGCGTTGCTAGCGGGGGGGCCCATGAGCAGTTCTTC.